A single sample is the source of the 20 T cell receptor beta chains below, sequenced in a study of molecular identifiers for immune sequencing clone quantification. Using its own MiXCR run on the PCR reads, TCRdb lists one record per CDR3 protein. Of over 600,000 distinct CDR3 sequences in the sample, 20% are singletons; the top ten hold approximately 0.9%. Sample: naive CD8+ T cells from blood, with Jurkat cell RNA spiked in. This sample's subset: FACS-sorted CD8+CD4-CCR7+CD45RA+ naive T cells. All receptors come from a human donor in good health. Some libraries in this study had Jurkat cell RNA spiked in.

This clonotype has at least ten counts. The genes are TRBV12-3 or TRBV12-4 and TRBJ2-1, with TRBD2 matching over 12 bases. This CDR3 comprises 15 residues. V trimming: 7 bases; J trimming: 7 bases; junction bases outside the gene matches: 8. CDR3 region: CASTLAGGERNEQFF. The CDR3 DNA reads as TGTGCCAGCACCCTAGCGGGGGGGGAGAGAAATGAGCAGTTCTTC.

The chain combines TRBV14 with TRBJ2-5; D remains ambiguous. Germline values: CDR1 SGHDN, CDR2 FVKESK. The CDR3 covers 12 residues. The V and J ends lost 0 bases and 11 bases respectively, with 10 bases between them. In nucleotides, the CDR3 is TGTGCCAGCAGCCAAGATCCCAGTGGGCAGTACTTC. Residues: CASSQDPSGQYF.

This chain links TRBV4-2 with TRBJ2-7, with TRBD2 matching over 7 bases. With 4 bases clipped from V and 4 bases from J, the junction kept 10 bases outside the gene matches. This CDR3 is built from 15 residues. CDR1 and CDR2 from the germline V gene are LGHNA and YNFKEQ. CDR3 DNA sequence: TGTGCCAGCAGCCGAGAACAGACTAGCCGGTACGAGCAGTACTTC. It specifies CASSREQTSRYEQYF.

This clonotype was recorded many times. The gene calls are TRBV29-1 and TRBJ2-2, with 14 bases lining up with TRBD2. Per the germline V gene, CDR1 is SQVTM and CDR2 is ANQGSEA. J gave up 5 bases and V 7 bases, and 18 bases lay outside the gene matches. The CDR3 runs to 19 residues. CDR3 sequence reads: CSAYIKPGLAGVRTGELFF. CDR3 nucleotide sequence: TGCAGCGCCTACATAAAACCGGGACTAGCGGGAGTGCGGACCGGGGAGCTGTTTTTT.

Note on this clonotype: This may come from a read error, since a much larger clone is one base off. The chain employs TRBV20-1 and TRBJ2-7; possibly TRBD1 for D (5 bases). The CDR3 runs to 13 residues. Germline V gene sequence: CDR1 DFQATT, CDR2 SNEGSKA (reference sequence). This chain's CDR3 is CSPIGAETYEQYF. In DNA, the CDR3 is TGCAGCCCCATAGGGGCAGAGACCTACGAGCAGTACTTC.

This clonotype was seen a few times. A much larger clone sits a single nucleotide away, making a read error possible. This chain joins TRBV5-1 and TRBJ1-1; D is undetermined. In germline, CDR1 is SGHRS, CDR2 YFSETQ. The CDR3 has 15 residues. In DNA form, the CDR3 reads TGCGCCAGCGGCTTGGACCCGGGAACCCATACTGAAGCTTTCTTT. Protein sequence: CASGLDPGTHTEAFF.

Points on this clonotype: It may be a read error: a sequence one base away is much more abundant. The chain combines TRBV4-3 with TRBJ2-3; D gene ambiguous. CDR1 LGHNA and CDR2 YSLEER come from the germline V gene. This CDR3 is 13 amino acids long. The CDR3 DNA reads TGCGCCAGCAGCCAAGGTGGTGTAGATACGCAGTGTTTT. Its translation is CASSQGGVDTQCF.

The gene calls are TRBV4-2 and TRBJ2-1; 8 bases map to TRBD2. V lost 0 bases to trimming and J lost 7 bases; unmatched junction nucleotides: 5. From germline, CDR1 is LGHNA and CDR2 YNFKEQ. This CDR3 is 15 amino acids long. CDR3 protein: CASSQDSGIQNEQFF. The CDR3, as DNA: TGTGCCAGCAGCCAAGATAGCGGGATTCAAAATGAGCAGTTCTTC.

The chain couples TRBV30 to TRBJ1-2; 9 nucleotides agree with TRBD1. The CDR3 runs 15 residues. The V segment lost 3 bases and the J segment 2 bases; nucleotides outside the gene matches: 7. CDR1 is GTSNPN, CDR2 SVGIG, per germline (reference sequence). CDR3 loop: CAWRAGTGSNYGYTF. For the CDR3, the DNA is TGTGCCTGGAGGGCCGGGACAGGGAGCAACTATGGCTACACCTTC. Combining the CDR3 with reference TRBV30 and TRBJ1-2 gives the whole variable domain SQTIHQWPATLVQPVGSPLSLECTVEGTSNPNLYWYRQAAGRGLQLLFYSVGIGQISSEVPQNLSASRPQDRQFILSSKKLLLSDSGFYLCAWRAGTGSNYGYTFGSGTRLTVV.

Ten or more counts support this clonotype. V is TRBV20-1 and J is TRBJ1-5; 7 bases match TRBD1. The germline CDR1 and CDR2 sequences are DFQATT and SNEGSKA (reference sequence). This CDR3 is 20 amino acids long. J gave up 3 bases and V 0 bases, and 20 bases lay outside the gene matches. In nucleotides, the CDR3 is TGCAGTGCTAGAGATCACCAAATACCGCCGGGGACAGCTTACAATCAGCCCCAGCATTTT. It translates to CSARDHQIPPGTAYNQPQHF.

This clonotype was counted at least ten times. The chain combines TRBV27 with TRBJ1-5; 7 bases are a match to TRBD1. Germline V gene data show CDR1 as MNHEY and CDR2 as SMNVEV (reference sequence). The CDR3 sequence is 14 residues long. Trimming cost V 5 bases and J 4 bases; bases outside gene matches: 5. CDR3 coding DNA: TGTGCCAGCAGTCACAGGGGATTTAATCAGCCCCAGCATTTT. This sequence encodes CASSHRGFNQPQHF.

This clonotype has a count of ten or more. Here the CDR3 DNA reads TGTGCCAGCAAAGATTGGCCTAGCATTAGCTCCTACAATGAGCAGTTCTTC. It is translated as CASKDWPSISSYNEQFF. The chain joins TRBV6-1 to TRBJ2-1; the D gene is possibly TRBD2 (5 bases). Trimming took off 7 bases at V and 0 bases at J, with 19 bases between the two ends. Germline V gives CDR1 MNHNS, CDR2 SASEGT. The length of the CDR3 is 17 residues.

This clonotype was picked up a small number of times. The V and J genes are TRBV19 and TRBJ2-7; the D gene is possibly TRBD2 (6 bases). Germline CDR1 and CDR2: LNHDA and SQIVND (reference sequence). The CDR3 has 14 residues. V was cut by 0 bases and J by 4 bases, with 10 bases left in between. The CDR3 sequence is CASSIDGRGYEQYF. CDR3 coding DNA: TGTGCCAGTAGTATAGATGGGCGGGGATACGAGCAGTACTTC.

This clonotype has just a few counts. CDR3 amino acids: CASSPMDRGNSPLHF. DNA for the CDR3: TGTGCCAGCAGTCCAATGGACAGGGGGAATTCACCCCTCCACTTT. V usage is TRBV27 and J usage is TRBJ1-6; 10 bases map to TRBD1. Germline V gene data show CDR1 as MNHEY and CDR2 as SMNVEV (reference sequence). The CDR3 is 15 residues long. J was trimmed by 7 bases and V by 5 bases; bases with no gene match: 5.

Ten or more counts support this clonotype. J is TRBJ2-3 and V is TRBV2, with 7 bases matching TRBD1. V gave up 6 bases and J gave up 4 bases; unmatched junction bases: 4. The CDR3 sequence is 13 residues long. Per germline, CDR1 SNHLY and CDR2 FYNNEI. CDR3 DNA: TGTGCCAGCAGGACGGGGACAGCAGATACGCAGTATTTT. Translating it yields CASRTGTADTQYF.

As for this clonotype: This may be a read error, as it is one base from a much larger clone. The genes are TRBV20-1 and TRBJ2-7, with D perhaps TRBD1 or TRBD2 (5 bases each). The CDR3 loop spans 15 amino acids. Germline V gene sequence: CDR1 DFQATT, CDR2 SNEGSKA (reference sequence). CDR3 region: CSTRDPLDTRYEQYF. CDR3 in DNA: TGCAGTACTAGAGATCCGCTGGACACCCGCTACGAGCAGTACTTC.

This clonotype was seen ten or more times. The chain recombines TRBV20-1 with TRBJ2-7; TRBD2 aligns across 12 bases. Germline trimming cut 0 bases from V and 4 bases from J; bases unmatched to any gene: 4. There are 15 residues in the CDR3. In germline, CDR1 is DFQATT, CDR2 SNEGSKA (reference sequence). The CDR3 DNA sequence: TGCAGTGCTAGAGATTGGACTAGCGGGACGTACGAGCAGTACTTC. This codes for CSARDWTSGTYEQYF.

This clonotype was picked up one time. This could be a read error, since a much larger clone is one nucleotide away. This sequence joins TRBV30 and TRBJ1-5; D not resolved. Germline values: CDR1 GTSNPN, CDR2 SVGIG (reference sequence). The CDR3 sequence is 13 residues long. The CDR3, as DNA: TGTGCCTGGAGTGTATACGGAAATCGGCCCCAGCATTTT. This sequence encodes CAWSVYGNRPQHF. The full variable domain, in which reference TRBV30 and TRBJ1-5 provide the parts outside the CDR3, is SQTIHQWPATLVQPVGSPLSLECTVEGTSNPNLYWYRQAAGRGLQLLFYSVGIGQISSEVPQNLSASRPQDRQFILSSKKLLLSDSGFYLCAWSVYGNRPQHFGDGTRLSIL.

This clonotype appeared many times. The chain links TRBV12-3 or TRBV12-4 to TRBJ2-1; TRBD2 matches at 8 bases. J gave up 7 bases and V 2 bases, and 7 bases lay outside the gene matches. The CDR3 is made up of 15 amino acids. The CDR3 here is CASSLYGGAENEQFF. The CDR3 bases are TGTGCCAGCAGTTTATACGGGGGGGCTGAGAATGAGCAGTTCTTC.

This clonotype was detected many times. V is TRBV7-9 and J is TRBJ2-3; D may correspond to TRBD1 or TRBD2 (5 bases each). The CDR3 covers 16 residues. V was pared by 0 bases and J by 1 base, with 11 bases between. Germline-derived CDR1 and CDR2 are SEHNR and FQNEAQ (reference sequence). The CDR3 DNA sequence: TGTGCCAGCAGCTTAGCCTGGGACCTAGGCACAGATACGCAGTATTTT. Translated: CASSLAWDLGTDTQYF.